Following are 9 T cell receptor beta chains from one sample sequenced in a study of response to subunit inactivated influenza vaccine. A single record per CDR3 protein comes from TCRdb applying MiXCR to the RT-PCR reads. This sample has a few hundred thousand distinct CDR3 sequences; approximately 7.7% occur once, and the top ten carry approximately 14%. The sample in question was PBMCs from blood, obtained around 2 years after vaccination. The receptors derive from a man aged 50 to 75 who received an inactivated influenza vaccine.

The table lists this clonotype with many counts. The chain carries TRBV27 and TRBJ2-7; 8 bases align to TRBD1. The ends lost 6 bases at V and 1 base at J; junction bases unmatched: 5. This CDR3 contains 14 residues. The germline gives CDR1 MNHEY, CDR2 SMNVEV (reference sequence). This chain's CDR3 is CASSPRQGSYEQYF. The CDR3 nucleotides read TGTGCCAGCAGCCCAAGACAGGGGTCCTACGAGCAGTACTTC.

This sequence joins TRBV5-1 and TRBJ2-2; D call uncertain. Per germline, CDR1 SGHRS and CDR2 YFSETQ. Trimming shortened V by 1 base and J by 2 bases, and 6 bases separated the two germline ends. CDR3 length: 14 amino acids. CDR3 protein: CASSLTLNTGELFF. The DNA of the CDR3 is TGCGCCAGCAGCTTGACCCTTAACACCGGGGAGCTGTTTTTT.

This clonotype was found many times. CDR3 region: CAIRKGSYEQYF. CDR3 sequence (DNA): TGTGCCATCAGGAAGGGGTCCTACGAGCAGTACTTC. The chain couples TRBV10-3 to TRBJ2-7; D might be TRBD1 (5 bases). CDR1 and CDR2 from the germline V gene are ENHRY and SYGVKD. V gave up 6 bases and J gave up 1 base, with 7 bases separating them. The CDR3 covers 12 residues.

Many counts were recorded for this clonotype. The J gene is TRBJ1-5, the V gene TRBV6-1, with unresolved D. The CDR3 covers 14 residues. Germline CDR1 and CDR2: MNHNS and SASEGT. The germline V and J ends were trimmed by 2 bases and 0 bases, with 5 bases remaining between them. The CDR3 coding sequence is TGTGCCAGCAGTGAACGAGATAGCAATCAGCCCCAGCATTTT. It specifies CASSERDSNQPQHF.

This sequence joins TRBV20-1 and TRBJ2-5, with D perhaps matching TRBD1 (6 bases). Trimming removed 5 bases from V and 7 bases from J, with 14 bases in between. Germline CDR1 and CDR2: DFQATT and SNEGSKA (reference sequence). This CDR3 region has 12 residues. CDR3 protein: CSASQGQVTQYF. The CDR3, as DNA: TGCAGTGCTTCCCAGGGGCAGGTGACCCAGTACTTC.

There are many counts of this clonotype. This sequence joins TRBV10-3 and TRBJ2-1; D gene uncertain. The V gene lost 4 bases and the J gene lost 7 bases, with 8 bases spanning the gap. This CDR3 contains 12 residues. Germline values: CDR1 ENHRY, CDR2 SYGVKD. The CDR3: CAISVKVNEQFF. In DNA, the CDR3 is TGTGCCATCAGTGTAAAAGTTAATGAGCAGTTCTTC.

This clonotype was counted only a few times. This sequence joins TRBV7-2 and TRBJ2-3; D is ambiguous. V was cut by 4 bases and J by 2 bases, with 7 bases left in between. The germline gives CDR1 SGHTA, CDR2 FQGNSA. The CDR3 consists of 13 residues. The CDR3 loop is CASSSTATDTQYF. CDR3 DNA: TGTGCCAGCAGCTCAACAGCCACAGATACGCAGTATTTT.

This clonotype was detected a few times. V usage is TRBV2 and J usage is TRBJ2-5, with TRBD1 as a possible D gene (6 bases). The CDR3 contains 15 residues. Trimming removed 3 bases from V and 4 bases from J, with 15 bases in between. Per germline, CDR1 SNHLY and CDR2 FYNNEI. The CDR3 reads CASSDPDRRLETQYF. The CDR3, as DNA: TGTGCCAGCAGTGACCCCGACAGGAGACTAGAGACCCAGTACTTC.

V and J are TRBV9 and TRBJ2-6, with D unclear. The CDR3 sequence is 14 residues long. Germline lookup yields CDR1 SGDLS and CDR2 YYNGEE. With 0 bases removed from V and 4 bases from J, the gap between germline ends came to 5 bases. The CDR3 loop reads CASSVAPGANVLTF. The CDR3 nucleotides are TGTGCCAGCAGCGTAGCCCCCGGGGCCAACGTCCTGACTTTC.